This TCR beta chain was captured by sequencing in a study of blood T cell repertoires in COVID-19. The V and J ends lost 1 base and 2 bases, in that order; junction bases with no gene match: 2. The germline V gene has CDR1 SEHNR and CDR2 FQNEAQ (reference sequence). The CDR3 is made up of 15 amino acids. TCRdb's table, derived via immunoSEQ multiplex PCR, lists solely in-frame clones and lacks some. This sample has under 100,000 clones, with about 81% found just once. The chain carries TRBV7-9 and TRBJ1-2, with 9 bases identical to TRBD1. The sequencing input was peripheral blood. The clonotype was recovered from a human donor in a cohort sampled during active COVID-19. The CDR3 nucleotides are TGTGCCAGCAGCTTAGATGGGACAGGGAACTATGGCTACACCTTC. This codes for CASSLDGTGNYGYTF.